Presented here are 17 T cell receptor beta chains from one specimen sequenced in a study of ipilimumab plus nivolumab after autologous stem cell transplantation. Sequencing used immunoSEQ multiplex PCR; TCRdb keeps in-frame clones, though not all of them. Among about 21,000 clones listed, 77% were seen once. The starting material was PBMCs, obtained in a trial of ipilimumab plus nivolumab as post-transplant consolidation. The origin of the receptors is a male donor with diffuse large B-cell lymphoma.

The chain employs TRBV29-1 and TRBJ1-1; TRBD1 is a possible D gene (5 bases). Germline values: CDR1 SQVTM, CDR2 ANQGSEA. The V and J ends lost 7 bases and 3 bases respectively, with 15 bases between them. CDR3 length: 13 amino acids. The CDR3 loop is CSAGWGADTEAFF. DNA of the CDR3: TGCAGCGCTGGGTGGGGCGCGGACACTGAAGCTTTCTTT.

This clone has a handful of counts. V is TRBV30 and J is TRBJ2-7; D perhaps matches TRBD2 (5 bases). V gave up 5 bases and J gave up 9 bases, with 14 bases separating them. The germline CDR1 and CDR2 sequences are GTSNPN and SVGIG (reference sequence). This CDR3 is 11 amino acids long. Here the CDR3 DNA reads TGTGCCTGGTCTACGGGGAAGGGGCAGTACTTC. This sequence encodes CAWSTGKGQYF.

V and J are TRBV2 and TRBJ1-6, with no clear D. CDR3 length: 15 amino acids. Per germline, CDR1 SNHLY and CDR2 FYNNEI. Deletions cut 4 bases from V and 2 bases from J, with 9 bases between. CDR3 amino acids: CASSVERAYNSPLHF. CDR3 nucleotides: TGTGCCAGCAGTGTTGAACGGGCCTATAATTCACCCCTCCACTTT.

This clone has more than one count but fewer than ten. CDR3: CASSLVGGGAGNTIYF. As DNA, the CDR3 is TGTGCCAGCAGCTTGGTTGGGGGGGGAGCTGGAAACACCATATATTTT. The gene calls are TRBV5-4 and TRBJ1-3; tentatively, D is TRBD1 (5 bases). V was shortened by 0 bases and J by 2 bases, with 12 bases between the two germline ends. CDR3 length equals 16 residues. The germline CDR1 and CDR2 sequences are SGHNT and YYREEE (reference sequence).

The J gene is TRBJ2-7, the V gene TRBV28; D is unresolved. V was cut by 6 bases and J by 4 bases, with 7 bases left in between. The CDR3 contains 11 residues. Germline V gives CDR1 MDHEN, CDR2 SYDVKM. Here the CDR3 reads CASSDSYEQYF. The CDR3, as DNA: TGTGCCAGCAGCGACTCTTACGAGCAGTACTTC.

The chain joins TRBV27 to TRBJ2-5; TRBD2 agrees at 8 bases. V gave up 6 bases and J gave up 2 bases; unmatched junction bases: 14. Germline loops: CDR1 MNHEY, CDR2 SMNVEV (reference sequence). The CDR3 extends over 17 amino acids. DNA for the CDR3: TGTGCCAGCAGGAGGGGATCGGGGGGGGTATCACAAGAGACCCAGTACTTC. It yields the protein CASRRGSGGVSQETQYF.

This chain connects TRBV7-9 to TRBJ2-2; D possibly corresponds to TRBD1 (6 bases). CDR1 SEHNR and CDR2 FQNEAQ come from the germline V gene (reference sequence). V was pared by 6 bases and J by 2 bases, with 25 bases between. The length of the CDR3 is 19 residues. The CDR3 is CASREEGLRGTTNTGELFF. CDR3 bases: TGTGCCAGCAGAGAAGAGGGCTTAAGGGGGACCACAAACACCGGGGAGCTGTTTTTT.

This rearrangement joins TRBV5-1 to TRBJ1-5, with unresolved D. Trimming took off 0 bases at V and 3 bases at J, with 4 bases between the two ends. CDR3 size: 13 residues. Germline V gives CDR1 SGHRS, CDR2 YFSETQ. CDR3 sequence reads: CASSLDFNQPQHF. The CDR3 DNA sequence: TGCGCCAGCAGCTTGGATTTCAATCAGCCCCAGCATTTT.

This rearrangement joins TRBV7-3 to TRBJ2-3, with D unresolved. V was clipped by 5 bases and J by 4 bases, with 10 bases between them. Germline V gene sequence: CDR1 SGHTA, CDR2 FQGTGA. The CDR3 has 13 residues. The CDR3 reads CASSLAWSDTQYF. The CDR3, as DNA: TGTGCCAGCAGCCTCGCTTGGTCAGATACGCAGTATTTT.

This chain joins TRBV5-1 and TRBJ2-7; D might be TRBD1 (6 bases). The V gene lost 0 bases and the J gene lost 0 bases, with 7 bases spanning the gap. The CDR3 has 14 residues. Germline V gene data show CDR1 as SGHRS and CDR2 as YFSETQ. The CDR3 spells CASSLDRDSYEQYF. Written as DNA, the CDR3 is TGCGCCAGCAGCTTGGACAGGGACTCCTACGAGCAGTACTTC.

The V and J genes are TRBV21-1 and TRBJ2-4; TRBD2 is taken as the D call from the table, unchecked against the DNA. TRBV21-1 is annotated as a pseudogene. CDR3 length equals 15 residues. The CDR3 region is CASSKASGNKNIQYF. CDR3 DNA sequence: TGTGCCAGCAGCAAAGCGTCGGGGAACAAAAACATTCAGTACTTC.

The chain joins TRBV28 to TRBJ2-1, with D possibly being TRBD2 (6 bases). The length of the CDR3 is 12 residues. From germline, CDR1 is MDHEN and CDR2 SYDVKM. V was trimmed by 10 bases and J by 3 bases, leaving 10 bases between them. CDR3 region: CAIQGLYNEQFF. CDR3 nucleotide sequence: TGTGCCATCCAGGGACTCTACAATGAGCAGTTCTTC.

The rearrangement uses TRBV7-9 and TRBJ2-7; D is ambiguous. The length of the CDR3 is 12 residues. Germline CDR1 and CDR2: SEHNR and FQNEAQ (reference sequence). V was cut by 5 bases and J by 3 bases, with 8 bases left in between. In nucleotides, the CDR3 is TGTGCCAGCAGCCCCCCGGGCTACGAGCAGTACTTC. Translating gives CASSPPGYEQYF.

DNA of the CDR3: TGTGCCAGCAGCCGGGACAGCGCCTACGAGCAGTACTTC. It is translated as CASSRDSAYEQYF. The rearrangement links TRBV16 to TRBJ2-7; 7 bases are a match to TRBD1. The V gene end was trimmed by 4 bases and the J gene end by 2 bases; junction bases not matched to a gene: 2. This CDR3 contains 13 residues. Germline-derived CDR1 and CDR2 are KGHSY and FQNENV.

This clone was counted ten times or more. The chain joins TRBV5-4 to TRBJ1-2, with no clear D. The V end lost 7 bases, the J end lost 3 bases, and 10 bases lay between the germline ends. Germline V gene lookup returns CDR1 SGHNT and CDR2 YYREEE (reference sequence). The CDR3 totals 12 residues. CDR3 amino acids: CASGQVDYGYTF. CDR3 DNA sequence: TGTGCCAGCGGGCAGGTAGACTATGGCTACACCTTC.

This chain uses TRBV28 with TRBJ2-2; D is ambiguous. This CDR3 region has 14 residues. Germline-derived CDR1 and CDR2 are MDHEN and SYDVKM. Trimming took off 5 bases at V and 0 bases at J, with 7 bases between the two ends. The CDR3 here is CASSNLANTGELFF. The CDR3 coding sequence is TGTGCCAGCAGTAACCTAGCGAACACCGGGGAGCTGTTTTTT.

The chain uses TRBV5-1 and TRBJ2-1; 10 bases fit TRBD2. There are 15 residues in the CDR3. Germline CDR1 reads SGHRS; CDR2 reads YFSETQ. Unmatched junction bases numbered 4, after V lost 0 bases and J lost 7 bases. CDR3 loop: CASSLVASGGNEQFF. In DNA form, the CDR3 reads TGCGCCAGCAGCTTGGTAGCTAGCGGGGGTAATGAGCAGTTCTTC.